These T cell receptor beta chains were read from a single sample in a study of shared clonotypes between healthy human individuals. Method: immunoSEQ multiplex PCR; TCRdb's copy keeps in-frame clones and lacks some. Of under 700,000 clones in the sample, approximately 95% are singletons; the top ten hold over 0.1%. The specimen sequenced was naive CD8+ T cells sorted from blood. These receptor sequences come from a woman younger than 45 in good health. Each CDR3 is given with its conserved first and last residue. D genes are given only for firm matches. Clone size is given for some rows only: seen once, a few or many times, or a class if the clone is expanded.

CDR3 DNA | CDR3 protein | V gene | clone size | J gene | D gene
TGTGCCAGCAGGGGAAACTGGTTCACTGAAGCTTTCTTT | CASRGNWFTEAFF | TRBV27 | NA | TRBJ1-1 | NA
TGTGCCAGCAGCACTAGGGACAGGGGGTCGTATGGCTACACCTTC | CASSTRDRGSYGYTF | TRBV5-4 | NA | TRBJ1-2 | TRBD1
TGTGCCAGCAGCGTGGGGACAAAGAACACCGGGGAGCTGTTTTTT | CASSVGTKNTGELFF | TRBV27 | NA | TRBJ2-2 | NA
TGTGCCAGCACGGAGAGGGGTCCCGGGGAGCTGTTTTTT | CASTERGPGELFF | TRBV7-9 | NA | TRBJ2-2 | NA
TGTGCCAGCAGTTTATCCGTAGAAGCCTCCTACAATGAGCAGTTCTTC | CASSLSVEASYNEQFF | TRBV28 | NA | TRBJ2-1 | NA
TGTGCCAGCAGCTTGAGTCGAGCACGGGAGCTGTTTTTT | CASSLSRARELFF | TRBV5-5 | once | TRBJ2-2 | NA
TGTGCCAGCAGTTTATCGGGAGTGGGTTACGAGCAGTACTTC | CASSLSGVGYEQYF | TRBV27 | NA | TRBJ2-7 | NA
TGTGCCAGCAGTTCCATGAGACTAGGGTCAAATACCAATCAGCCCCAGCATTTT | CASSSMRLGSNTNQPQHF | TRBV28 | NA | TRBJ1-5 | NA
TGTGCCAGCAGCCCAAGCAGGACAGGGGCTTATGGCTACACCTTC | CASSPSRTGAYGYTF | TRBV5-6 | NA | TRBJ1-2 | TRBD1
TGTGCCAGCAGTTTCCGGGACAGAGCGTACGAGCAGTACTTC | CASSFRDRAYEQYF | TRBV28 | NA | TRBJ2-7 | TRBD1
TGTGCCAGAAGCGCCTTAGCATCCACCTACGAGCAGTACTTC | CARSALASTYEQYF | TRBV5-3 | NA | TRBJ2-7 | NA
TGCAGCGTCGCTAGTTCCGGGGAGCTGTTTTTT | CSVASSGELFF | TRBV29-1 | NA | TRBJ2-2 | NA
TGCGCCAGCAGCCAATTCCGGACAGACAATGAGCAGTTCTTC | CASSQFRTDNEQFF | TRBV4-1 | NA | TRBJ2-1 | NA
TGTGCCAGCAGTTTATCCCCCGGGACAGGGATTACTGAAGCTTTCTTT | CASSLSPGTGITEAFF | TRBV27 | NA | TRBJ1-1 | TRBD1
TGTGCCAGCAGCTTCTCAGGGCGGGCAGATACGCAGTATTTT | CASSFSGRADTQYF | TRBV7-9 | NA | TRBJ2-3 | NA
TGTGCCAGCAGCTTGGGTATGCGATTGACCTACGAGCAGTACTTC | CASSLGMRLTYEQYF | TRBV5-7 | NA | TRBJ2-7 | NA
TGTGCCAGCAGGGGACAGGGTAACTATGGCTACACCTTC | CASRGQGNYGYTF | TRBV25-1 | NA | TRBJ1-2 | TRBD1
TGTGCCAGCAGCCCCCTCCGGACAGGGGCTCACGAGCAGTACTTC | CASSPLRTGAHEQYF | TRBV7-9 | NA | TRBJ2-7 | TRBD1
TGCGCCAGCAGCCAAGAAACAAGGTCTGGCTACACCTTC | CASSQETRSGYTF | TRBV4-1 | NA | TRBJ1-2 | NA
TGCGCCAGCAGCCAAGACCCAGGGGGGTATGAGACCCAGTACTTC | CASSQDPGGYETQYF | TRBV4-1 | NA | TRBJ2-5 | NA
TGTGCCAGCACGAAAGCGGGAGCTCCCTACGAGCAGTACTTC | CASTKAGAPYEQYF | TRBV28 | NA | TRBJ2-7 | TRBD2
TGTGCCAGCAGCTTAGCGGGGACAGATTATTATCGGGGCTACACCTTC | CASSLAGTDYYRGYTF | TRBV7-2 | NA | TRBJ1-2 | TRBD1
TGTGCCACCAATAGCCCGCCGTACTATGGCTACACCTTC | CATNSPPYYGYTF | TRBV15 | NA | TRBJ1-2 | NA
TGTGCCAGTAGTATCACTATTCTTAACACCGGGGAGCTGTTTTTT | CASSITILNTGELFF | TRBV19 | NA | TRBJ2-2 | NA
TGTGCCAGCAGCCGGGGACAGGCTCTGGGGGAGCAGTACTTC | CASSRGQALGEQYF | TRBV7-2 | NA | TRBJ2-7 | TRBD1
TGTGCCAGCAGTTACGACAGGGCAGACACCATATATTTT | CASSYDRADTIYF | TRBV28 | NA | TRBJ1-3 | TRBD1
TGCAGCGTTGAAGCACTGCTCAGCACAGATACGCAGTATTTT | CSVEALLSTDTQYF | TRBV29-1 | NA | TRBJ2-3 | NA
TGTGCCAGCAGCTTAGCGCGGCCAGATACGCAGTATTTT | CASSLARPDTQYF | TRBV7-2 | NA | TRBJ2-3 | NA
TGTGCCAGCAGTTTAGTCGGGACTAACTATGGCTACACCTTC | CASSLVGTNYGYTF | TRBV27 | NA | TRBJ1-2 | NA
TGTGCCTCGGGGACTTCTCACTCCTACGAGCAGTACTTC | CASGTSHSYEQYF | TRBV10-3 | NA | TRBJ2-7 | NA
TGTGCCAGCAGTTTTTCTGGGTCAAATCAGCCCCAGCATTTT | CASSFSGSNQPQHF | TRBV28 | NA | TRBJ1-5 | NA
TGCGCCAGCAGCTTACTGGACCAAGCCTCCTCTTACGAGCAGTACTTC | CASSLLDQASSYEQYF | TRBV4-1 | NA | TRBJ2-7 | NA
TGTGCCAGCAGCCCGCCCATCGGGACTGAAGCTTTCTTT | CASSPPIGTEAFF | TRBV9 | NA | TRBJ1-1 | NA
TGTGCCAGCAGCAACCGGGACTTAGAAGAGACCCAGTACTTC | CASSNRDLEETQYF | TRBV5-4 | NA | TRBJ2-5 | NA
TGTGCCAGCAGTACGGACGTAACGAACACCGGGGAGCTGTTTTTT | CASSTDVTNTGELFF | TRBV6-5 | NA | TRBJ2-2 | NA
TGCAGCGCTGCTAGGGGGTCCGAGCAGTACTTC | CSAARGSEQYF | TRBV29-1 | NA | TRBJ2-7 | NA
TGTGCCAGCAGACCCAAACTAGCGGGGGGGTCCGATACGCAGTATTTT | CASRPKLAGGSDTQYF | TRBV7-9 | NA | TRBJ2-3 | TRBD2